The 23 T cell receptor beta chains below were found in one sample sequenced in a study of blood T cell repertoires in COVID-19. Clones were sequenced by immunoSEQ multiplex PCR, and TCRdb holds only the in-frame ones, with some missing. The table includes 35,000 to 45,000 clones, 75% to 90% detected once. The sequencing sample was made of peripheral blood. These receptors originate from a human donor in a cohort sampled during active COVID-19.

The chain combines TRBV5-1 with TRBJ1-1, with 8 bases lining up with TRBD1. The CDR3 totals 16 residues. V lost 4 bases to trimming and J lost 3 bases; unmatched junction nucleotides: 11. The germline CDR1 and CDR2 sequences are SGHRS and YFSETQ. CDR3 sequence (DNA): TGCGCCAGCAGCCAGGACAGGGCCATTGGGTACACTGAAGCTTTCTTT. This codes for CASSQDRAIGYTEAFF.

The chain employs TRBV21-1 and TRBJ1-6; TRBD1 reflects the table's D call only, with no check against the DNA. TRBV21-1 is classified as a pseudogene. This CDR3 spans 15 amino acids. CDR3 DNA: TGTGCCAGCAGCAGCGGGGACAGTTATAATTCACCCCTCCACTTT. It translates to CASSSGDSYNSPLHF.

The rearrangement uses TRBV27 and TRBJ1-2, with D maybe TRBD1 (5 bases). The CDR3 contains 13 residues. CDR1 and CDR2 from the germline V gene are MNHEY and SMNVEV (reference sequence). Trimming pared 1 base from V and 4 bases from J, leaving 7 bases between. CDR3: CASSLWQGYGYTF. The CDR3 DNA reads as TGTGCCAGCAGTTTATGGCAGGGCTATGGCTACACCTTC.

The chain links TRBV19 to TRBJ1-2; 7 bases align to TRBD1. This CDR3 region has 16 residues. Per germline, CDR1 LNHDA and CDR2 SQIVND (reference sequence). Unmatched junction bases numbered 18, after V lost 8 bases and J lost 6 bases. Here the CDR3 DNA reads TGTGCCAGTTCGTACCTTGAAAGGACAGGAAAGAATGGCTACACCTTC. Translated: CASSYLERTGKNGYTF.

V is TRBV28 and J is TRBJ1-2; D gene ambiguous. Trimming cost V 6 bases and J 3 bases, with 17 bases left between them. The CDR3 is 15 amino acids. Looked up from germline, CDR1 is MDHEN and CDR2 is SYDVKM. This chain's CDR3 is CASSRLDGGDYGYTF. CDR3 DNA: TGTGCCAGCAGCCGGTTGGACGGAGGAGACTATGGCTACACCTTC.

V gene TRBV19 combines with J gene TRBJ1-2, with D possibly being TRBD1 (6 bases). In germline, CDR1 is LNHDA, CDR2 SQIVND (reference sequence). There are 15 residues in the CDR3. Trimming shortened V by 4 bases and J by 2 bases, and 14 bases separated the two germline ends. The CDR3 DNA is TGTGCCAGTAGTACCGAGACAGGCGCCAACTATGGCTACACCTTC. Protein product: CASSTETGANYGYTF.

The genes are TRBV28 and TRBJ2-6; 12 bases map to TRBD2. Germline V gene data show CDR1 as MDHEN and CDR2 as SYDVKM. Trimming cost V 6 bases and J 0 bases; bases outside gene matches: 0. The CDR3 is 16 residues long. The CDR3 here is CASRTSGGSGANVLTF. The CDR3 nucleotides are TGTGCCAGCAGGACTAGCGGGGGCTCTGGGGCCAACGTCCTGACTTTC.

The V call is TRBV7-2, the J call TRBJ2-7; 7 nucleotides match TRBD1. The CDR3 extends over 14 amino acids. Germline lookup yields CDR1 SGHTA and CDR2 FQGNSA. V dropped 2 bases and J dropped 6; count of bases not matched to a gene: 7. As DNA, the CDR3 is TGTGCCAGCAGCTTAATGAGGGGGCGCGGCGAGCAGTACTTC. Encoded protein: CASSLMRGRGEQYF. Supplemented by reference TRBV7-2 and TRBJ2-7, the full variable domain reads GAGVSQSPSNKVTEKGKDVELRCDPISGHTALYWYRQSLGQGLEFLIYFQGNSAPDKSGLPSDRFSAERTGGSVSTLTIQRTQQEDSAVYLCASSLMRGRGEQYFGPGTRLTVT.

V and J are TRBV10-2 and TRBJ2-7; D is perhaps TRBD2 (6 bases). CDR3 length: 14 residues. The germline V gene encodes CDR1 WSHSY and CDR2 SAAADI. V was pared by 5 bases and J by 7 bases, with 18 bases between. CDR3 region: CASSNRRTGEEQYF. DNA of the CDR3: TGCGCCAGCAGTAACCGTCGGACGGGGGAAGAGCAGTACTTC.

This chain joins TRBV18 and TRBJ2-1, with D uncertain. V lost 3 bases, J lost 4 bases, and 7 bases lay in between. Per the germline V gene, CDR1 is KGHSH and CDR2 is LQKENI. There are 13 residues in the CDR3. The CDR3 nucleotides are TGTGCCAGCTCACCGATCGAGTACAATGAGCAGTTCTTC. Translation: CASSPIEYNEQFF.

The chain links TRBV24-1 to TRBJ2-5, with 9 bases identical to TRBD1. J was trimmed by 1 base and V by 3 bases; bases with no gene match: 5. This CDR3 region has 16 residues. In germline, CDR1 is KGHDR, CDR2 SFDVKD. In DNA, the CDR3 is TGTGCCACCAGTGATATACCGGGACAGGGCCAAGAGACCCAGTACTTC. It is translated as CATSDIPGQGQETQYF.

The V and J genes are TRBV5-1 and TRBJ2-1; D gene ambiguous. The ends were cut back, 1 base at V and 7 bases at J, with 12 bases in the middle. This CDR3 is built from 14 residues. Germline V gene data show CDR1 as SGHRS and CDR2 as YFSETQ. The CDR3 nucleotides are TGCGCCAGCAGCTTGACGTCGGCGGCTAATGAGCAGTTCTTC. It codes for CASSLTSAANEQFF.

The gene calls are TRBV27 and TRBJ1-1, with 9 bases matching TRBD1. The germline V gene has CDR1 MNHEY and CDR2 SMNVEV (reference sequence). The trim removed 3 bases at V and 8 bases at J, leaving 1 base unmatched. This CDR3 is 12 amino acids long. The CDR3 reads CASSFGQGEAFF. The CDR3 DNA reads TGTGCCAGCAGTTTCGGACAGGGGGAAGCTTTCTTT.

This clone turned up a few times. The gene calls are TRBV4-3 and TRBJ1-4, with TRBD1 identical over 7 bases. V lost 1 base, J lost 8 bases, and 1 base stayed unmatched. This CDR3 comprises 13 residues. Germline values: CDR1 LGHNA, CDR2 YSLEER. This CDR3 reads CASSQAQGEKLFF. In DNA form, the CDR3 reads TGCGCCAGCAGCCAAGCACAGGGGGAAAAACTGTTTTTT.

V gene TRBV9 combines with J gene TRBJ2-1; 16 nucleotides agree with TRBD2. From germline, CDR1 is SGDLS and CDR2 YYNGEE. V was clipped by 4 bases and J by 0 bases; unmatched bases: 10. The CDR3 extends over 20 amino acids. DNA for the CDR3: TGTGCCAGCAGCCACCCGGGACTAGCGGGAGGGCCAAGCTCCTACAATGAGCAGTTCTTC. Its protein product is CASSHPGLAGGPSSYNEQFF.

CDR3 bases: TGTGCCAGCAGTTTGCGGGAATCGGGAGGGACCGGGGAGCTGTTTTTT. Translating gives CASSLRESGGTGELFF. This chain connects TRBV27 to TRBJ2-2; 8 bases line up with TRBD2. CDR3 length equals 16 residues. Per germline, CDR1 MNHEY and CDR2 SMNVEV (reference sequence). V lost 3 bases, J lost 5 bases, and 8 bases stayed unmatched.

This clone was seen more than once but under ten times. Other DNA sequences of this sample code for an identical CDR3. CDR3: CASSSLNEQFF. CDR3 nucleotide sequence: TGTGCCAGCAGCTCCTTAAATGAGCAGTTCTTC. This chain uses TRBV7-2 with TRBJ2-1; D is ambiguous. CDR1 is SGHTA, CDR2 FQGNSA, per germline. CDR3 length equals 11 residues. V was cut by 4 bases and J by 7 bases, with 5 bases left in between.

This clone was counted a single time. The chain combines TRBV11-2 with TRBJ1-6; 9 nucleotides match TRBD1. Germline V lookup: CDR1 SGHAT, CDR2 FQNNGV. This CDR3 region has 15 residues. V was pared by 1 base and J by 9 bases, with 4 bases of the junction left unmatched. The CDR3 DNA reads TGTGCCAGCAGCTTAGTCGGGACAGGGACTTCACCCCTCCACTTT. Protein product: CASSLVGTGTSPLHF.

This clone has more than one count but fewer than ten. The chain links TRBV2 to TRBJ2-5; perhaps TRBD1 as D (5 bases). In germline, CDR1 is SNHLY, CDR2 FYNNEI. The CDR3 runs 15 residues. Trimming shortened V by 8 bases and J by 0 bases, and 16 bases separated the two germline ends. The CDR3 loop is CASSTRNRYQETQYF. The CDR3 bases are TGTGCCAGCTCGACGCGGAACAGGTACCAAGAGACCCAGTACTTC. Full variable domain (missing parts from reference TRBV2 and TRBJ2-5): EPEVTQTPSHQVTQMGQEVILRCVPISNHLYFYWYRQILGQKVEFLVSFYNNEISEKSEIFDDQFSVERPDGSNFTLKIRSTKLEDSAMYFCASSTRNRYQETQYFGPGTRLLVL.

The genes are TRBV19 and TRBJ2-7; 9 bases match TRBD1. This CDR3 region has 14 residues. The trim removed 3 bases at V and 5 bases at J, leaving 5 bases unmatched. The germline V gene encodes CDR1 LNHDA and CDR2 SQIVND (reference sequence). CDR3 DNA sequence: TGTGCCAGTAGTATGGGGACAGGGTACAACGAGCAGTACTTC. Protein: CASSMGTGYNEQYF.

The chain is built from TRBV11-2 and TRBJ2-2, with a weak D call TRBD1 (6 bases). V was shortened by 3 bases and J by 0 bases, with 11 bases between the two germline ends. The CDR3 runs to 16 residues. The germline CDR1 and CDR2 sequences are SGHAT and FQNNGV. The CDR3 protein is CASSLGTPANTGELFF. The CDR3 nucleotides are TGTGCCAGCAGCTTGGGGACACCCGCGAACACCGGGGAGCTGTTTTTT.

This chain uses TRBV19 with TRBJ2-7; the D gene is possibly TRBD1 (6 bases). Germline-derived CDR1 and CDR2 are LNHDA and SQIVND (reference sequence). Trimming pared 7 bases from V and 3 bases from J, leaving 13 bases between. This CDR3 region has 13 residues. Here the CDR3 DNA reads TGTGCCAGTAACCCCGGACAGAGCTACGAGCAGTACTTC. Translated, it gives CASNPGQSYEQYF.

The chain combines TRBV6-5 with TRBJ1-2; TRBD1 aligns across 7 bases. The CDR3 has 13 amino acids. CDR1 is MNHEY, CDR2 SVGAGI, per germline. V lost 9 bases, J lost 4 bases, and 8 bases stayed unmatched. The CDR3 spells CASRTGQSYGYTF. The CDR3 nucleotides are TGTGCCAGTCGAACGGGACAGTCCTATGGCTACACCTTC.